This T cell receptor beta chain was sequenced in a study of spatial heterogeneity in lung cancer (dated by TCRdb to between 2018 and 2021). At the level of the whole study: Beta-chain transcripts were consistently detected in greater numbers than alpha-chain transcripts, which likely reflects a higher abundance of beta-chain transcripts. In the raw uncorrected reads, each unique combination of TCR and UMI appeared on average more than ten times. The study quantitatively compared TCR alpha and beta repertoires across multiple tumor regions, matched nontumor lung and blood in non-small cell lung cancer. Nonsynonymous mutation counts, determined by whole-exome sequencing of tumor tissue, were related to TCR repertoire features. Both alpha and beta chains were TCR-sequenced in approximately 220 tumor regions, approximately 64 matched nontumor lung samples and around 54 PBMC samples obtained at surgery. General study outcomes and caveats: Confirming at a functional level the hypothesis that regional TCRs recognize regional mutations was considered to require additional single-cell paired TCR alpha and beta sequencing. Ubiquitous expanded tumor TCRs were found in blood more often at tumor resection than at routine follow-up.

This clonotype was seen a few times. The clone's antigen remains unknown. No much larger clone is present one base from it, and per-base qualities are unavailable. The library came from 5' RACE. The data were produced on a NextSeq 500. In the TCR library protocol, a unique molecular identifier was attached to each TCR cDNA molecule so that PCR and sequencing errors could be corrected. As for how the authors treated the data: TCR identification, UMI-based error correction and CDR3 extraction were performed with Decombinator tools. TCRs above a frequency of 2 per 1,000, corresponding to the top 1% of the tumor frequency distribution, were defined as expanded. Each repertoire was subsampled 100 times to 5,000 TCRs, after which Renyi diversity was computed with the R vegan package. CDR3 similarity networks were constructed using string-kernel similarity of amino acid triplets, with links drawn between CDR3s whose pairwise similarity was above 0.82. Through fastp at Q25 and MiXCR, TCRdb rebuilt clones from the public reads, retaining in-frame beta chains. For every CDR3 protein sequence, its rows merge into one entry that carries the most common genes and DNA. These V and J calls rely on TCRdb rather than the paper's analysis. In this sample the table shows approximately 66,000 distinct CDR3 sequences, under 7.5% of which occur a single time. The ten largest clones take up roughly 15% of the sample.

Trimming costs V 5 bases and J 0 bases, and their ends lie 16 bases apart. CDR1 ENHRY and CDR2 SYGVKD were looked up in the germline V gene. The CDR3 runs 16 amino acids, cysteine and phenylalanine included. The kept DNA is CDR3 alone, 48 bases in frame from the first base. What the time point label conveys for this sample: sample taken at primary tumor resection. Donors were over 60 patients with early-stage, untreated non-small cell lung cancer from the lung TRACERx cohort. TCR sequencing used whole RNA extracted from tumor and nontumor lung tissue, or from cryopreserved PBMC samples, without cell sorting. Only patients with enough RNA available from two or more tumor regions were chosen for TCR sequencing.

This receptor chain uses TRBV10-3 and TRBJ1-1; the D gene cannot be named for sure. This material consisted of PBMCs, taken at surgery. The sequence was collected from a female donor with early-stage non-small cell lung cancer. The CDR3 sequence is CAISPGLDFMNTEAFF. The DNA is TGTGCCATCAGTCCTGGACTGGACTTCATGAACACTGAAGCTTTCTTT.